The next 13 T cell receptor beta chains were all read from a single sample in a study of siplizumab effects on memory and regulatory T cells. Some clones are missing from TCRdb's copy, which holds only in-frame ones; the method was immunoSEQ multiplex PCR. In the table there are 99,000 or so clones, about 94% of which are singletons. The sequenced material came from non-Treg CD4+ T cells sorted from blood. These receptors were obtained from a human donor in good health.

The chain couples TRBV28 to TRBJ1-5, with 7 positions matching TRBD1. Looked up from germline, CDR1 is MDHEN and CDR2 is SYDVKM. This CDR3 is 14 amino acids long. The V segment lost 3 bases and the J segment 4 bases; nucleotides outside the gene matches: 3. CDR3 region: CASSFSTGNQPQHF. The CDR3 coding sequence is TGTGCCAGCAGTTTTTCGACAGGGAATCAGCCCCAGCATTTT.

The chain carries TRBV28 and TRBJ1-2; D perhaps matches TRBD1 (5 bases). CDR3 length equals 11 residues. Germline CDR1 MDHEN, CDR2 SYDVKM. V lost 3 bases to trimming and J lost 7 bases, with 6 bases between them. CDR3 protein: CASSFQGGYTF. The CDR3 nucleotides are TGTGCCAGCAGTTTTCAGGGTGGCTACACCTTC.

This chain joins TRBV7-9 and TRBJ2-2, with 11 bases matching TRBD2. The junction had 8 bases not matched to a gene; V was cut back by 2 bases and J by 6 bases. The CDR3 runs 17 residues. Germline CDR1 and CDR2: SEHNR and FQNEAQ (reference sequence). This chain's CDR3 is CASSLKGLAGGPGELFF. The CDR3 coding sequence is TGTGCCAGCAGCTTAAAAGGTCTAGCGGGAGGACCCGGGGAGCTGTTTTTT.

This clone was observed once. The J gene is TRBJ2-1, the V gene TRBV2; no reliable D call. Trimming cost V 5 bases and J 10 bases, with 12 bases left between them. Looked up from germline, CDR1 is SNHLY and CDR2 is FYNNEI. There are 12 residues in the CDR3. DNA of the CDR3: TGTGCCAGCAGTAGAAAGGCGTCGGAGCAGTTCTTC. It specifies CASSRKASEQFF. Complete variable domain (other parts from reference TRBV2 and TRBJ2-1): EPEVTQTPSHQVTQMGQEVILRCVPISNHLYFYWYRQILGQKVEFLVSFYNNEISEKSEIFDDQFSVERPDGSNFTLKIRSTKLEDSAMYFCASSRKASEQFFGPGTRLTVL.

V is TRBV5-6 and J is TRBJ2-1; 12 positions match TRBD2. With V trimmed by 1 base and J by 6 bases, 11 bases remained unmatched. Germline V gives CDR1 SGHDT, CDR2 YYEEEE. The CDR3 runs to 18 residues. CDR3 sequence (DNA): TGTGCCAGCAGCTTGTATTGGCTAGCGGGAGGGAGGGGCAATGAGCAGTTCTTC. Translated, it gives CASSLYWLAGGRGNEQFF.

This clone occurred once. V usage is TRBV19 and J usage is TRBJ2-3; 7 bases are shared with TRBD1. CDR1 is LNHDA and CDR2 is SQIVND in the germline V gene (reference sequence). The CDR3 contains 13 residues. V was clipped by 1 base and J by 10 bases; unmatched bases: 5. Here the CDR3 reads CASSIGTGAAQYF. The CDR3 DNA follows: TGTGCCAGTAGTATAGGAACAGGGGCAGCGCAGTATTTT.

The gene calls are TRBV28 and TRBJ2-7; tentatively, D is TRBD1 (6 bases). Trimming removed 5 bases from V and 4 bases from J, with 12 bases in between. The CDR3 contains 13 residues. Germline V CDR1 and CDR2: MDHEN, SYDVKM. DNA for the CDR3: TGTGCCAGCAGTAGGGGGTTTGCATACGAGCAGTACTTC. It codes for CASSRGFAYEQYF.

The chain links TRBV10-1 to TRBJ2-2; weak D call: TRBD2 (5 bases). Germline values: CDR1 WNHNN, CDR2 SYGVQD (reference sequence). This CDR3 contains 13 residues. Trimming stripped 6 bases from V and 4 bases from J, with 9 bases between. CDR3 coding DNA: TGCGCCAGCAGCGAAGCGGTCACCGGGGAGCTGTTTTTT. Amino acid sequence: CASSEAVTGELFF.

V and J are TRBV2 and TRBJ1-5; tentatively, D is TRBD1 (5 bases). Trimming removed 2 bases from V and 3 bases from J, with 11 bases in between. CDR1 and CDR2 (germline): SNHLY, FYNNEI. There are 15 residues in the CDR3. CDR3 sequence: CASSEQGTLNQPQHF. The CDR3 region has the DNA TGTGCCAGCAGTGAACAGGGCACCCTCAATCAGCCCCAGCATTTT. The variable domain in full, with the rest retrieved from reference TRBV2 and TRBJ1-5, is EPEVTQTPSHQVTQMGQEVILRCVPISNHLYFYWYRQILGQKVEFLVSFYNNEISEKSEIFDDQFSVERPDGSNFTLKIRSTKLEDSAMYFCASSEQGTLNQPQHFGDGTRLSIL.

This chain links TRBV14 with TRBJ2-7; 9 positions match TRBD1. Germline trimming cut 1 base from V and 6 bases from J; bases unmatched to any gene: 7. Germline V gene sequence: CDR1 SGHDN, CDR2 FVKESK. This CDR3 is built from 15 residues. DNA of the CDR3: TGTGCCAGCAGCCAAGCGGGGACAGGGCCCGGCGAGCAGTACTTC. As protein: CASSQAGTGPGEQYF.

This chain connects TRBV11-3 to TRBJ2-1, with D tentatively TRBD2 (6 bases). The V gene's germline CDR1 is SGHNT and CDR2 YENEEA. The V end was cut by 0 bases, the J end by 0 bases, with 15 bases between. This CDR3 comprises 18 residues. This CDR3 reads CASSLDPGSGHSYNEQFF. CDR3 nucleotide sequence: TGTGCCAGCAGCTTAGATCCAGGTAGCGGACACTCCTACAATGAGCAGTTCTTC.

This chain connects TRBV6-5 to TRBJ2-1; D uncertain. V was cut by 0 bases and J by 7 bases, with 7 bases left in between. The CDR3 covers 13 residues. Germline V gene data show CDR1 as MNHEY and CDR2 as SVGAGI. The CDR3 sequence: CASSYSMWNEQFF. The CDR3 coding sequence is TGTGCCAGCAGTTACTCGATGTGGAATGAGCAGTTCTTC.

This clone appeared a single time. The rearrangement joins TRBV7-2 to TRBJ2-7, with D tentatively TRBD1 or TRBD2 (5 bases each). Germline V CDR1 and CDR2: SGHTA, FQGNSA. This CDR3 is built from 15 residues. Trimming shortened V by 2 bases and J by 4 bases, and 15 bases separated the two germline ends. The CDR3 protein is CASSLRGISEYEQYF. CDR3 nucleotides: TGTGCCAGCAGCTTAAGGGGAATTAGCGAGTACGAGCAGTACTTC.